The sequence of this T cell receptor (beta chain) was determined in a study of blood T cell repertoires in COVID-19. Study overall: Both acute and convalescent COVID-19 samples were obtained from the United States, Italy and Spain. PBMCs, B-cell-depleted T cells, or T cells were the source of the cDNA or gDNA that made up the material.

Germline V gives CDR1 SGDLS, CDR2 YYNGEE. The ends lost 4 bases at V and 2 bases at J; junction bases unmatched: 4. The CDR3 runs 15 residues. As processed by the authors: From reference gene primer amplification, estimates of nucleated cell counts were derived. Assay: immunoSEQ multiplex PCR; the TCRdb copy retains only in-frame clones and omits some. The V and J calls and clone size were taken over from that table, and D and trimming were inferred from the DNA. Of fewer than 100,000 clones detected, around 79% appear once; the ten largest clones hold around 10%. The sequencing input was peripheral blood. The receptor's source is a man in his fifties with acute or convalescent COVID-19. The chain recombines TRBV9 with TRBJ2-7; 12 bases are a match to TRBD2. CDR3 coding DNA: TGTGCCAGCAGCCCTAGGACTAGCGGGGCCTACGAGCAGTACTTC. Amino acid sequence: CASSPRTSGAYEQYF. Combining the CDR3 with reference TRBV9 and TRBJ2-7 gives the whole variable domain DSGVTQTPKHLITATGQRVTLRCSPRSGDLSVYWYQQSLDQGLQFLIQYYNGEERAKGNILERFSAQQFPDLHSELNLSSLELGDSALYFCASSPRTSGAYEQYFGPGTRLTVT.